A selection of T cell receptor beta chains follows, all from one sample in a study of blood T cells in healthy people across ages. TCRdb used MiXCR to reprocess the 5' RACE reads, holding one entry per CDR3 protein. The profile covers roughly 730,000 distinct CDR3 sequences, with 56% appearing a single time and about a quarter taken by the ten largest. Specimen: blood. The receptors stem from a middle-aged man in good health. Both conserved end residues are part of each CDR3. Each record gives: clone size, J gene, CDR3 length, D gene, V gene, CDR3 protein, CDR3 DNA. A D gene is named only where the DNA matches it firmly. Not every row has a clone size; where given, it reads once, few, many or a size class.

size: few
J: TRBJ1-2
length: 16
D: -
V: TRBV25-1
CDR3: CASSLPGAMRVDGYTF
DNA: TGTGCCAGCAGCCTGCCGGGGGCAATGAGAGTTGATGGCTACACCTTC

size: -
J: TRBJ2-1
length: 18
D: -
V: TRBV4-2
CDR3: CASSQGRGLATNQETQFF
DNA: TGTGCCAGCAGCCAAGGTAGAGGCCTCGCTACTAACCAAGAGACCCAGTTCTTC

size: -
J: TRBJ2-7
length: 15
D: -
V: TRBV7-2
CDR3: CASSLWTRGGEAQYF
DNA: TGTGCCAGCAGCTTATGGACTAGGGGGGGCGAGGCCCAGTACTTC

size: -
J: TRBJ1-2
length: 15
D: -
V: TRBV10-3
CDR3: CAISESTGEGYGYTF
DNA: TGTGCCATCAGTGAGTCTACGGGTGAGGGCTATGGCTACACCTTC

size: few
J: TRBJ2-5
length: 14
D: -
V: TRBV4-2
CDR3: CASSQETRWETQYF
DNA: TGTGCCAGCAGCCAAGAGACTAGATGGGAGACCCAGTACTTC

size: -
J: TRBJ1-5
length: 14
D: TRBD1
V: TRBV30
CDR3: CAWSTGGFNQPQHF
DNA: TGTGCCTGGAGCACAGGGGGCTTCAATCAGCCCCAGCATTTT

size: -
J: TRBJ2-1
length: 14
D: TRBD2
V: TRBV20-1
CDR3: CSAKGLDVYNEQFF
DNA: TGCAGTGCCAAAGGACTAGATGTCTACAATGAGCAGTTCTTC

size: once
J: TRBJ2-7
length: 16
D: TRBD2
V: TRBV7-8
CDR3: CASTPGRGLYFYEQYF
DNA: TGTGCCAGCACTCCTGGTAGGGGACTATATTTTTACGAGCAGTACTTC

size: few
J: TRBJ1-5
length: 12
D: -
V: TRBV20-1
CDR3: CSVGAEYQPQHF
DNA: TGCAGTGTGGGGGCGGAGTATCAGCCCCAGCATTTT

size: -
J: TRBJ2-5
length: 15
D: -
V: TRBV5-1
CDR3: CASSLSPGYQETQYF
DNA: TGCGCCAGCAGCTTAAGCCCTGGGTACCAAGAGACCCAGTACTTC

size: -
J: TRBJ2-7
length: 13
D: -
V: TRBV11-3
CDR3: CASSFGSTYEQYF
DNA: TGTGCCAGCAGCTTTGGCTCTACCTACGAGCAGTACTTC

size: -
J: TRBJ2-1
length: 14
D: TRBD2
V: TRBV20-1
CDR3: CSARSIGGGYEQFF
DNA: TGCAGTGCTAGAAGTATCGGGGGGGGCTATGAGCAGTTCTTC

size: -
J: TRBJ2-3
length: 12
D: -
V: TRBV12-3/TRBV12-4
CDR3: CASSLIVDTQYF
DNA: TGTGCCAGCAGTTTAATAGTGGATACGCAGTATTTT

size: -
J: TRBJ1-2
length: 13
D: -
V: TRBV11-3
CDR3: CASQGRIGYGYTF
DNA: TGTGCCAGCCAGGGCCGGATTGGCTATGGCTACACCTTC

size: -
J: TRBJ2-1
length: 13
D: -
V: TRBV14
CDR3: CASRPFAYNEQFF
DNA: TGTGCCAGCAGACCCTTCGCTTACAATGAGCAGTTCTTC

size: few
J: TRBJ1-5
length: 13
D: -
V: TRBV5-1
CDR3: CASSGGMNQPQHF
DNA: TGCGCCAGCAGCGGCGGGATGAATCAGCCCCAGCATTTT

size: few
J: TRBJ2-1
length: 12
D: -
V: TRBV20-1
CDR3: CSANPNSGEQFF
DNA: TGCAGTGCTAACCCTAATAGCGGAGAGCAGTTCTTC

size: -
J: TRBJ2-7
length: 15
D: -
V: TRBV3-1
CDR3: CASSQDPTGAYEQYF
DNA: TGTGCCAGCAGCCAAGATCCCACGGGAGCCTACGAGCAGTACTTC

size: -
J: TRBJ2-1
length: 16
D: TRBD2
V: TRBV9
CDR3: CASSVDQREVVNEQFF
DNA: TGTGCCAGCAGCGTAGACCAGCGGGAAGTCGTCAATGAGCAGTTCTTC

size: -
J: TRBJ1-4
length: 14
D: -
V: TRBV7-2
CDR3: CASSLWGGGEKLFF
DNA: TGTGCCAGCAGCTTATGGGGCGGGGGTGAAAAACTGTTTTTT

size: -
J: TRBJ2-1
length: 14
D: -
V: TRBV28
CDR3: CASSGGRKFYEQFF
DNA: TGTGCCAGCAGCGGGGGGCGAAAGTTTTATGAGCAGTTCTTC

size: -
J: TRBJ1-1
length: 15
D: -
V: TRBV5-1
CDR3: CASSVDAPGGTEAFF
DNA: TGCGCCAGCAGCGTGGACGCTCCTGGCGGCACTGAAGCTTTCTTT

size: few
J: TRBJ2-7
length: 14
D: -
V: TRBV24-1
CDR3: CATSDSRTVETQYF
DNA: TGTGCCACCAGTGATTCTAGGACAGTCGAAACCCAGTACTTC

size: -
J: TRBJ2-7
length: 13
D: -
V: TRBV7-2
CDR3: CASSSTPGLEQYF
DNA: TGTGCCAGCAGCTCCACCCCAGGGCTCGAGCAGTACTTC

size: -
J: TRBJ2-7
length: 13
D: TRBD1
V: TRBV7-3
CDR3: CASSFGQDREQYF
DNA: TGTGCCAGCAGCTTCGGACAGGATCGCGAGCAGTACTTC

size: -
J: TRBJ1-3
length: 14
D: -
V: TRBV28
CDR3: CASSRDLSGNTIYF
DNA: TGTGCCAGCAGTCGGGACCTCTCTGGAAACACCATATATTTT

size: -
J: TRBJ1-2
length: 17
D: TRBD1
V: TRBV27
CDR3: CASSFLSGGTNNYGYTF
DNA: TGTGCCAGCAGTTTTTTGTCAGGGGGGACAAATAACTATGGCTACACCTTC

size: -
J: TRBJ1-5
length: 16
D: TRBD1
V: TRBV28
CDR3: CASSPRQGAHGQPQHF
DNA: TGTGCCAGCAGCCCCAGACAGGGGGCGCACGGTCAGCCCCAGCATTTT

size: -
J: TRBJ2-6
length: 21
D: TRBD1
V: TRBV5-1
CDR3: CASTGPRQGAPSFGGANVLTF
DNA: TGCGCCAGCACCGGCCCCCGACAGGGGGCTCCCTCGTTCGGTGGGGCCAACGTCCTGACTTTC

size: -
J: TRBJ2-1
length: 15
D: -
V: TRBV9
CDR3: CASSVVLASANEQFF
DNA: TGTGCCAGCAGCGTAGTATTAGCCTCGGCGAATGAGCAGTTCTTC

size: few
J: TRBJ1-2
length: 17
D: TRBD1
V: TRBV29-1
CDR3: CSVDAPTGTEDNYGYTF
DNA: TGCAGCGTTGATGCCCCAACCGGGACAGAGGATAACTATGGCTACACCTTC

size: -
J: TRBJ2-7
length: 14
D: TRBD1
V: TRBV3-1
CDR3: CASRTGQKYNEQYF
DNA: TGTGCCAGCAGAACGGGACAGAAGTACAATGAGCAGTACTTC

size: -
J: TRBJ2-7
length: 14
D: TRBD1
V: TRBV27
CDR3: CASSLGTGIKEQYF
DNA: TGTGCCAGCAGCCTCGGGACAGGGATAAAAGAGCAGTACTTC

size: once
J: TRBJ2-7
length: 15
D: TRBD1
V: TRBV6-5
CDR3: CASRTGTGDPYEQYF
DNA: TGTGCCAGCAGAACCGGGACAGGGGACCCCTACGAGCAGTACTTC

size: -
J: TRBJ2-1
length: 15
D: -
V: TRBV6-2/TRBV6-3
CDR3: CASSYPGSSYNEQFF
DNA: TGTGCCAGCAGTTACCCAGGGAGCTCCTACAATGAGCAGTTCTTC

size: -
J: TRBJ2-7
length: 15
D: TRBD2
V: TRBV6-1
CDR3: CASSATTSGDYEQYF
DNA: TGTGCCAGCAGTGCCACGACTAGCGGGGACTACGAGCAGTACTTC

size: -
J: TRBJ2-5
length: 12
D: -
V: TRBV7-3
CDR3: CASSFVGKTQYF
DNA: TGTGCCAGCAGCTTCGTCGGAAAGACCCAGTACTTC